Shown below are 19 T cell receptor beta chains from a single sample sequenced in a study of blood T cell repertoires in COVID-19. Clones were sequenced by immunoSEQ multiplex PCR, and TCRdb holds only the in-frame ones, with some missing. The sample holds around 130,000 clones, 86% seen once. What was sequenced was PBMCs or T cells enriched from blood (not recorded which). Receptors were obtained from a woman in her 50s who had recovered from COVID-19.

This clone was seen once. This chain links TRBV6-5 with TRBJ2-7; 10 bases map to TRBD1. The CDR3 is 15 amino acids. Germline loops: CDR1 MNHEY, CDR2 SVGAGI. The V gene end was trimmed by 4 bases and the J gene end by 4 bases; junction bases not matched to a gene: 7. CDR3 nucleotide sequence: TGTGCCAGCAGTTCTTCCGGGACAGGGGTGTACGAGCAGTACTTC. Translated, it gives CASSSSGTGVYEQYF.

The chain combines TRBV7-6 with TRBJ2-1; D is uncertain. The V gene's germline CDR1 is SGHVS and CDR2 FNYEAQ. V shed 5 bases and J shed 1 base, with 21 bases lying between them. This CDR3 region has 18 residues. CDR3 loop: CASSQLANAVGSYNEQFF. The CDR3, as DNA: TGTGCCAGCAGCCAGCTGGCAAACGCGGTTGGTTCCTACAATGAGCAGTTCTTC.

The V call is TRBV19, the J call TRBJ1-1; weak D call: TRBD1 (6 bases). Trimming cost V 9 bases and J 0 bases, with 14 bases left between them. This CDR3 spans 14 amino acids. CDR1 LNHDA and CDR2 SQIVND come from the germline V gene (reference sequence). CDR3 in amino acids: CASARTGLNTEAFF. The CDR3 DNA sequence: TGTGCCAGCGCGCGAACAGGGTTGAACACTGAAGCTTTCTTT.

The chain employs TRBV7-2 and TRBJ1-5; 7 positions match TRBD1. Germline loops: CDR1 SGHTA, CDR2 FQGNSA. V was clipped by 6 bases and J by 2 bases; unmatched bases: 7. CDR3 length equals 15 residues. The CDR3 bases are TGTGCCAGCAGGCAGGCAGGGGGGCGCAATCAGCCCCAGCATTTT. Translating it yields CASRQAGGRNQPQHF. Combining the CDR3 with reference TRBV7-2 and TRBJ1-5 gives the whole variable domain GAGVSQSPSNKVTEKGKDVELRCDPISGHTALYWYRQSLGQGLEFLIYFQGNSAPDKSGLPSDRFSAERTGGSVSTLTIQRTQQEDSAVYLCASRQAGGRNQPQHFGDGTRLSIL.

V gene TRBV24-1 combines with J gene TRBJ1-4; D perhaps matches TRBD1 (6 bases). The CDR3 loop spans 19 amino acids. V was clipped by 0 bases and J by 4 bases, with 20 bases between them. From germline, CDR1 is KGHDR and CDR2 SFDVKD. The CDR3: CATSDLMTGPYKFNEKLFF. CDR3 coding DNA: TGTGCCACCAGTGATTTGATGACAGGCCCCTACAAGTTTAATGAAAAACTGTTTTTT.

This chain joins TRBV21-1 and TRBJ2-1; the listed D gene, TRBD1, was not tested against the DNA. TRBV21-1 is noted as a pseudogene. The CDR3 is 16 residues long. The CDR3: CASSHDRGGQNNEQFF. CDR3 coding DNA: TGTGCCAGCAGCCACGACAGGGGGGGACAAAACAATGAGCAGTTCTTC.

The V call is TRBV7-9, the J call TRBJ2-2; the match to TRBD2 covers 9 bases. The J segment lost 6 bases and the V segment lost 9 bases, leaving 8 bases of the junction unmatched. The CDR3 loop spans 14 amino acids. Germline CDR1 is SEHNR and CDR2 is FQNEAQ (reference sequence). The CDR3 sequence is CASESAGGPGELFF. Written as DNA, the CDR3 is TGTGCCAGTGAGTCAGCGGGGGGCCCCGGGGAGCTGTTTTTT.

The CDR3 DNA reads TGTGCCAGCAGCTCGACAGGGATCATAAAGCCCCAGCATTTT. This translates into CASSSTGIIKPQHF. The chain uses TRBV27 and TRBJ1-5, with 7 nucleotides matching TRBD1. The germline V gene encodes CDR1 MNHEY and CDR2 SMNVEV (reference sequence). The CDR3 length is 14 residues. The J segment lost 8 bases and the V segment lost 6 bases, leaving 10 bases of the junction unmatched.

The chain uses TRBV27 and TRBJ1-3; D gene uncertain. Trimming shortened V by 2 bases and J by 2 bases, and 10 bases separated the two germline ends. The CDR3 covers 15 residues. In germline, CDR1 is MNHEY, CDR2 SMNVEV (reference sequence). CDR3 DNA sequence: TGTGCCAGCAGTTTAGGCCAGATCCCTGGAAACACCATATATTTT. Residues: CASSLGQIPGNTIYF.

This clone was seen once. The rearrangement links TRBV4-3 to TRBJ2-1; the match to TRBD2 covers 7 bases. With 0 bases clipped from V and 9 bases from J, the junction kept 11 bases outside the gene matches. CDR1 and CDR2 from the germline V gene are LGHNA and YSLEER. CDR3 length equals 16 residues. CDR3 region: CASSQDPGVAGGEQFF. CDR3 in DNA: TGCGCCAGCAGCCAAGATCCCGGGGTAGCGGGCGGTGAGCAGTTCTTC.

The chain has TRBV27 and TRBJ2-2, with D unresolved. The CDR3 length is 13 residues. CDR1 and CDR2 (germline): MNHEY, SMNVEV (reference sequence). V lost 5 bases, J lost 6 bases, and 10 bases lay in between. The CDR3 DNA reads TGTGCCAGCAGTCCGACCCTAGCCGGGGAGCTGTTTTTT. This sequence encodes CASSPTLAGELFF.

This clone occurred once. The gene calls are TRBV4-3 and TRBJ2-7, with D hard to call. CDR1 and CDR2 from the germline V gene are LGHNA and YSLEER. Trimming cost V 0 bases and J 0 bases, with 6 bases left between them. This CDR3 spans 14 amino acids. The CDR3 region has the DNA TGCGCCAGCAGCCAAGACATCCCCTCCTACGAGCAGTACTTC. This codes for CASSQDIPSYEQYF.

The CDR3 reads CASTRDYESYEQYF. CDR3 DNA: TGTGCCAGCACCCGGGACTACGAGTCCTACGAGCAGTACTTC. J is TRBJ2-7 and V is TRBV6-5; 7 nucleotides line up with TRBD2. CDR1 MNHEY and CDR2 SVGAGI come from the germline V gene. V gave up 7 bases and J gave up 1 base; unmatched junction bases: 7. The CDR3 has 14 amino acids.

V usage is TRBV5-5 and J usage is TRBJ2-7; 8 nucleotides match TRBD2. V was pared by 0 bases and J by 6 bases, with 5 bases of the junction left unmatched. Germline V gives CDR1 SGHKS, CDR2 YYEKEE (reference sequence). The CDR3 has 14 amino acids. The CDR3 spells CASSLGPTSGEQYF. CDR3 nucleotides: TGTGCCAGCAGCTTGGGACCTACTAGCGGCGAGCAGTACTTC.

The CDR3 region is CASSYSSTDHYGYTF. The CDR3 nucleotides are TGTGCCAGCAGTTACTCGAGTACAGACCATTATGGCTACACCTTC. The V and J genes are TRBV6-2 or TRBV6-3 and TRBJ1-2; D ambiguous. Deletions cut 0 bases from V and 5 bases from J, with 13 bases between. CDR1 is MNHEY and CDR2 is SVGEGT in the germline V gene. The CDR3 runs 15 residues.

CDR3 DNA: TGTGCCAGCAGCTCTATAGAAGCTTTCTTT. Translated, it gives CASSSIEAFF. V is TRBV21-1 and J is TRBJ1-1. TRBV21-1 is noted as a pseudogene. The CDR3 spans 10 residues.

J is TRBJ2-1 and V is TRBV5-1; D is unresolved. The CDR3 totals 13 residues. CDR1 is SGHRS, CDR2 YFSETQ, per germline. Trimming took 4 bases from V and 4 from J, leaving 9 bases between them. The CDR3 DNA reads as TGCGCCAGCAGCGTAGACACATACAATGAGCAGTTCTTC. Its protein product is CASSVDTYNEQFF.

V is TRBV7-6 and J is TRBJ2-1, with a possible D match to TRBD2 (5 bases). The CDR3 runs to 16 residues. From germline, CDR1 is SGHVS and CDR2 FNYEAQ. V was shortened by 5 bases and J by 1 base, with 15 bases between the two germline ends. CDR3 loop: CASSPTGFFSYNEQFF. The CDR3 DNA reads TGTGCCAGCAGCCCGACGGGATTTTTTTCCTACAATGAGCAGTTCTTC.

This clone has a handful of counts. The rearrangement uses TRBV6-1 and TRBJ1-6, with D possibly TRBD1 on 6 matching bases. CDR3 length: 19 amino acids. The V and J ends lost 1 base and 2 bases respectively, with 18 bases between them. Germline V lookup: CDR1 MNHNS, CDR2 SASEGT. The CDR3 DNA is TGTGCCAGCAGTGAAGGCGGGGGGGGCGGCGGAACCTATAATTCACCCCTCCACTTT. Its translation is CASSEGGGGGGTYNSPLHF.